Listed here are 23 T cell receptor beta chains from one sample, sequenced in a study of blood T cell repertoires in COVID-19. Measured with immunoSEQ multiplex PCR; TCRdb has only the in-frame clones, and not every one. The data contain some 170,000 clones, 75% to 90% of them singletons. The sample taken for sequencing was peripheral blood. These TCRs come from a woman aged 55-69 years with acute or convalescent COVID-19.

This sequence joins TRBV28 and TRBJ2-7, with 11 bases identical to TRBD1. V lost 3 bases, J lost 0 bases, and 4 bases stayed unmatched. The V gene's germline CDR1 is MDHEN and CDR2 SYDVKM. The CDR3 runs 16 residues. In DNA form, the CDR3 reads TGTGCCAGCAGTTTCCCCGGGACAGGGGGCTCCTACGAGCAGTACTTC. It translates to CASSFPGTGGSYEQYF.

The chain is built from TRBV18 and TRBJ2-3, with TRBD2 matching over 9 bases. Trimming at V came to 3 bases and at J to 4 bases, leaving 8 bases not matched to a gene. The CDR3 totals 16 residues. From germline, CDR1 is KGHSH and CDR2 LQKENI. In nucleotides, the CDR3 is TGTGCCAGCTCACCCACACGAGCGGGAGGAGCAGATACGCAGTATTTT. It is translated as CASSPTRAGGADTQYF.

Remarks on this clone: Different DNA sequences within this sample yield the same CDR3. CDR3 bases: TGTGCCAGCAGCCTCCTGGCCGACACTGAAGCTTTCTTT. Residues: CASSLLADTEAFF. The V call is TRBV7-9, the J call TRBJ1-1; D call uncertain. Looked up from germline, CDR1 is SEHNR and CDR2 is FQNEAQ (reference sequence). The CDR3 has 13 residues. With 5 bases removed from V and 3 bases from J, the gap between germline ends came to 10 bases. Full variable domain (outside the CDR3, taken from reference TRBV7-9 and TRBJ1-1): DTGVSQNPRHKITKRGQNVTFRCDPISEHNRLYWYRQTLGQGPEFLTYFQNEAQLEKSRLLSDRFSAERPKGSFSTLEIQRTEQGDSAMYLCASSLLADTEAFFGQGTRLTVV.

The chain couples TRBV6-2 or TRBV6-3 to TRBJ2-7, with D maybe TRBD1 (5 bases). CDR3 length equals 12 residues. Trimming cost V 5 bases and J 0 bases, with 5 bases left between them. Germline V gene sequence: CDR1 MNHEY, CDR2 SVGEGT. As DNA, the CDR3 is TGTGCCAGCAGTGACAGCTCCTACGAGCAGTACTTC. As protein: CASSDSSYEQYF.

V usage is TRBV6-5 and J usage is TRBJ2-7, with D possibly being TRBD2 (7 bases). Deletions cut 6 bases from V and 6 bases from J, with 18 bases between. Germline CDR1 reads MNHEY; CDR2 reads SVGAGI. The CDR3 covers 14 residues. This chain's CDR3 is CASSSLGGGGEQYV. The DNA for the CDR3 is TGTGCCAGCAGCTCCTTGGGAGGGGGAGGCGAGCAGTACGTC.

The CDR3 coding sequence is TGCGCCAGCAGCTTGGATGGGACTAGCATGTTCGACGAGCAGTACTTC. Translating gives CASSLDGTSMFDEQYF. The rearrangement links TRBV5-1 to TRBJ2-7; 9 bases agree with TRBD2. In germline, CDR1 is SGHRS, CDR2 YFSETQ. The CDR3 length is 16 residues. The junction had 9 bases not matched to a gene; V was cut back by 0 bases and J by 5 bases.

The V gene is TRBV5-1, the J gene TRBJ1-1, with 7 bases that match TRBD1. V was clipped by 3 bases and J by 8 bases; unmatched bases: 10. The CDR3 totals 14 residues. The germline CDR1 and CDR2 sequences are SGHRS and YFSETQ. The CDR3 region is CASSYDGTALEAFF. The DNA for the CDR3 is TGCGCCAGCAGCTACGACGGGACAGCCCTAGAAGCTTTCTTT. Full variable domain (missing parts from reference TRBV5-1 and TRBJ1-1): KAGVTQTPRYLIKTRGQQVTLSCSPISGHRSVSWYQQTPGQGLQFLFEYFSETQRNKGNFPGRFSGRQFSNSRSEMNVSTLELGDSALYLCASSYDGTALEAFFGQGTRLTVV.

As DNA, the CDR3 is TGTGCCAGCAGCTTAGAGTTCAGGGGAACGTACACCTTC. Amino acids: CASSLEFRGTYTF. This chain uses TRBV11-2 with TRBJ1-2; D perhaps matches TRBD1 (6 bases). Germline lookup yields CDR1 SGHAT and CDR2 FQNNGV. V lost 0 bases to trimming and J lost 11 bases, with 13 bases between them. The CDR3 runs to 13 residues.

This clone has only one observation. The rearrangement links TRBV6-5 to TRBJ1-2; 9 nucleotides line up with TRBD1. The CDR3 has 12 residues. V lost 7 bases to trimming and J lost 7 bases; unmatched junction nucleotides: 4. CDR1 is MNHEY and CDR2 is SVGAGI in the germline V gene. The CDR3 here is CASNNRGLGYTF. As DNA, the CDR3 is TGTGCCAGCAACAACAGGGGGCTTGGCTACACCTTC.

The V call is TRBV10-2, the J call TRBJ2-2, with 8 bases matching TRBD1. V lost 5 bases and J lost 4; bases outside the gene matches: 3. The CDR3 is 14 amino acids. The germline V gene encodes CDR1 WSHSY and CDR2 SAAADI. CDR3 sequence (DNA): TGCGCCAGCAGTACCACAGGGGGCACCGGGGAGCTGTTTTTT. It translates to CASSTTGGTGELFF.

The V and J genes are TRBV30 and TRBJ2-1; 9 bases are a match to TRBD2. Germline lookup yields CDR1 GTSNPN and CDR2 SVGIG (reference sequence). V was pared by 4 bases and J by 6 bases, with 7 bases of the junction left unmatched. The CDR3 totals 14 residues. The CDR3 nucleotides read TGTGCCTGGACATCGGGACTAGCCCCCAATGAGCAGTTCTTC. The encoded protein is CAWTSGLAPNEQFF.

This clone was seen more than once but under ten times. The rearrangement joins TRBV7-2 to TRBJ2-7; 7 positions match TRBD2. J lost 4 bases, V lost 0 bases, and 18 bases had no gene match. Germline CDR1 reads SGHTA; CDR2 reads FQGNSA. The CDR3 contains 19 residues. CDR3 coding DNA: TGTGCCAGCAGCTTAGCGTGGGGAGGGCTACTCCTGACCCCTTACGAGCAGTACGTC. It specifies CASSLAWGGLLLTPYEQYV.

V usage is TRBV6-2 or TRBV6-3 and J usage is TRBJ2-7; 8 bases agree with TRBD2. V gave up 5 bases and J gave up 6 bases; unmatched junction bases: 3. Germline V gene sequence: CDR1 MNHEY, CDR2 SVGEGT. This CDR3 region has 12 residues. CDR3 amino acids: CASSTGLVEQYV. The CDR3 bases are TGTGCCAGCAGTACGGGACTAGTCGAGCAGTACGTC.

This chain links TRBV2 with TRBJ1-2; D uncertain. Germline-derived CDR1 and CDR2 are SNHLY and FYNNEI. This CDR3 has 15 amino acids. V shed 4 bases and J shed 4 bases, with 16 bases lying between them. Written as DNA, the CDR3 is TGTGCCAGCAGTGGAATTAGAGTGGTTGTCTATGGCTACACCTTC. Encoded protein: CASSGIRVVVYGYTF.

The chain employs TRBV5-1 and TRBJ2-5, with a possible D match to TRBD2 (5 bases). Trimming took 0 bases from V and 4 from J, leaving 10 bases between them. This CDR3 is 14 amino acids long. The germline gives CDR1 SGHRS, CDR2 YFSETQ. The CDR3 region has the DNA TGCGCCAGCAGCTTGGATCGGGGAGTAGAGACCCAGTACTTC. Protein sequence: CASSLDRGVETQYF.

The genes are TRBV10-3 and TRBJ1-4; D is perhaps TRBD1 (6 bases). Germline V gene lookup returns CDR1 ENHRY and CDR2 SYGVKD. The CDR3 is made up of 13 amino acids. Deletions cut 10 bases from V and 3 bases from J, with 12 bases between. DNA for the CDR3: TGTGCCACCTCGGACAGCCCTAATGAAAAACTGTTTTTT. Amino acids: CATSDSPNEKLFF.

The V call is TRBV5-1, the J call TRBJ1-1; D remains ambiguous. CDR3 length: 12 amino acids. V was pared by 3 bases and J by 3 bases, with 6 bases between. In germline, CDR1 is SGHRS, CDR2 YFSETQ. This CDR3 reads CASSSIDTEAFF. The CDR3 nucleotides read TGCGCCAGCAGCTCCATAGACACTGAAGCTTTCTTT.

This chain connects TRBV7-3 to TRBJ2-1; 13 bases are shared with TRBD2. The ends lost 4 bases at V and 8 bases at J; junction bases unmatched: 2. The CDR3 has 14 amino acids. Germline values: CDR1 SGHTA, CDR2 FQGTGA. CDR3 sequence (DNA): TGTGCCAGCAGCTCTGGACTAGCGGGAGATGAGCAGTTCTTC. Encoded protein: CASSSGLAGDEQFF.

The chain uses TRBV25-1 and TRBJ1-6, with a tentative D call TRBD1 (6 bases). V was cut by 3 bases and J by 14 bases, with 17 bases left in between. The germline gives CDR1 MGHDK, CDR2 SYGVNS. This CDR3 contains 14 residues. CDR3 protein: CASSDLGAQGTLHF. In DNA form, the CDR3 reads TGTGCCAGCAGTGATTTGGGGGCTCAGGGGACCCTCCACTTT.

The V gene is TRBV3-1 (or the pseudogene TRBV3-2), the J gene TRBJ2-1, with D unclear. Germline V gene lookup returns CDR1 LGHDT and CDR2 YNNKEL (reference sequence). This CDR3 is built from 12 residues. Trimming removed 4 bases at V and 4 bases at J, with 5 bases between. The CDR3 nucleotides are TGTGCCAGCAGCCCGCGGTACAATGAGCAGTTCTTC. Protein: CASSPRYNEQFF.

In this sample, this clone turned up a few times. V gene TRBV11-3 combines with J gene TRBJ2-1; 8 bases match TRBD2. The germline gives CDR1 SGHNT, CDR2 YENEEA. Unmatched junction bases numbered 6, after V lost 1 base and J lost 7 bases. The CDR3 has 15 residues. The CDR3 sequence is CASSLGGLVRNEQFF. CDR3 coding DNA: TGTGCCAGCAGCTTAGGGGGACTAGTGCGTAATGAGCAGTTCTTC. The full variable domain, rest sourced from reference TRBV11-3 and TRBJ2-1, is EAGVVQSPRYKIIEKKQPVAFWCNPISGHNTLYWYLQNLGQGPELLIRYENEEAVDDSQLPKDRFSAERLKGVDSTLKIQPAELGDSAVYLCASSLGGLVRNEQFFGPGTRLTVL.

The chain is built from TRBV5-1 and TRBJ1-1; D is possibly TRBD1 (6 bases). The CDR3 runs to 15 residues. Germline V gene lookup returns CDR1 SGHRS and CDR2 YFSETQ. The V end lost 3 bases, the J end lost 6 bases, and 18 bases lay between the germline ends. The CDR3 region has the DNA TGCGCCAGCAGCTCGAGTCCAGGGGCGATCGCTGAAGCTTTCTTT. Protein sequence: CASSSSPGAIAEAFF. Variable domain in full (rest from reference TRBV5-1 and TRBJ1-1): KAGVTQTPRYLIKTRGQQVTLSCSPISGHRSVSWYQQTPGQGLQFLFEYFSETQRNKGNFPGRFSGRQFSNSRSEMNVSTLELGDSALYLCASSSSPGAIAEAFFGQGTRLTVV.

The V call is TRBV18, the J call TRBJ2-3; D is ambiguous. Per germline, CDR1 KGHSH and CDR2 LQKENI. The CDR3 covers 11 residues. The V end lost 6 bases, the J end lost 6 bases, and 7 bases lay between the germline ends. The CDR3 sequence: CASSDSDTQYF. CDR3 DNA: TGTGCCAGCTCCGACTCGGATACGCAGTATTTT.